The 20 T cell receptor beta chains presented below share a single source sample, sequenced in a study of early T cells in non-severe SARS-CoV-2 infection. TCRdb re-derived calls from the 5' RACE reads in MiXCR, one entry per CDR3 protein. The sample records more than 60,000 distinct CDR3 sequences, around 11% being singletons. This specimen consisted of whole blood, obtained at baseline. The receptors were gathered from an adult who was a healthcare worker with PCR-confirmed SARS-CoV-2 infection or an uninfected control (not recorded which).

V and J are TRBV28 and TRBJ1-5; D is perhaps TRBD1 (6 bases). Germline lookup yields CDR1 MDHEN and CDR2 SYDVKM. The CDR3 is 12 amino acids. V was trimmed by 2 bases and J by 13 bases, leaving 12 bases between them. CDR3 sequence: CASSLATGGQHF. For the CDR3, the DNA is TGTGCCAGCAGTTTAGCGACAGGAGGGCAGCATTTT.

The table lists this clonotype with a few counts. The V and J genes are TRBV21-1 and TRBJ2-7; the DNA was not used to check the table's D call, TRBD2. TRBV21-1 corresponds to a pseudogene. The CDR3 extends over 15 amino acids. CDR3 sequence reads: CASFIREAIAYEQYF. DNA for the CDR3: TGTGCCAGCTTCATACGGGAGGCAATCGCCTACGAGCAGTACTTC.

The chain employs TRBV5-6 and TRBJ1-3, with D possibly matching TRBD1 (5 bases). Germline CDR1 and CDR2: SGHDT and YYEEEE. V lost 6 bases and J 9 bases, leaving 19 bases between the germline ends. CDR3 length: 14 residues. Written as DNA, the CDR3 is TGTGCCAGCAATATCGCAGGGAAGGGGAGCACCATATATTTT. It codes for CASNIAGKGSTIYF. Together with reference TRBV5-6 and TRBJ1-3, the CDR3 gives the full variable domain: DAGVTQSPTHLIKTRGQQVTLRCSPKSGHDTVSWYQQALGQGPQFIFQYYEEEERQRGNFPDRFSGHQFPNYSSELNVNALLLGDSALYLCASNIAGKGSTIYFGEGSWLTVV.

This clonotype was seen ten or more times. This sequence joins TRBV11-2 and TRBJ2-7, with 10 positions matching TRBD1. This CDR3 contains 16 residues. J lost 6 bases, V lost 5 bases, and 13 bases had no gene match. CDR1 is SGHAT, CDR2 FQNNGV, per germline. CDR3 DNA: TGTGCCAGCAGCACCCCCCGGGACAGGGGTCCCCCCGAGCAGTACTTC. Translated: CASSTPRDRGPPEQYF.

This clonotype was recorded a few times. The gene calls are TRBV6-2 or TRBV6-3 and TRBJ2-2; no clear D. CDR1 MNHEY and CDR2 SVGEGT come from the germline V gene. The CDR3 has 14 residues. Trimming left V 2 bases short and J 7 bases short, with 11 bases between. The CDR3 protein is CASSYRSDLGELFF. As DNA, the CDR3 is TGTGCCAGCAGTTACCGTTCAGACCTCGGGGAGCTGTTTTTT.

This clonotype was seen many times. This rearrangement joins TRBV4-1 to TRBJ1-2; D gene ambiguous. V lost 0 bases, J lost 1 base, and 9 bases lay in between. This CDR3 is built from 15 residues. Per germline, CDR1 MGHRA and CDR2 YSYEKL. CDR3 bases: TGCGCCAGCAGCCAAGATGTTATCCTTAACTATGGCTACACCTTC. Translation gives CASSQDVILNYGYTF.

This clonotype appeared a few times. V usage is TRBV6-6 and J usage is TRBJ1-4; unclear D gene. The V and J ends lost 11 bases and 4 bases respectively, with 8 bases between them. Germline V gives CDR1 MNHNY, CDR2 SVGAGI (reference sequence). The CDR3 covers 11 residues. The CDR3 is CASHHNEKLFF. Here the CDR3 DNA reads TGTGCCTCTCACCATAATGAAAAACTGTTTTTT.

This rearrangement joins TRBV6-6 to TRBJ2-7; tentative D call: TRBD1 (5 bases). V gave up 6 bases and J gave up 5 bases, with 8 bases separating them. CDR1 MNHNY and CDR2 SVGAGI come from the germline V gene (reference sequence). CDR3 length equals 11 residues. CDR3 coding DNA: TGTGCCAGCAGCCAGGGCAACGAGCAGTACTTC. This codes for CASSQGNEQYF.

The CDR3 region has the DNA TGCAGTGCTAGAGATAGCGGGGGGCTCACAGATACGCAGTATTTT. Its translation: CSARDSGGLTDTQYF. The rearrangement uses TRBV20-1 and TRBJ2-3; 10 nucleotides match TRBD2. Germline V gives CDR1 DFQATT, CDR2 SNEGSKA (reference sequence). V dropped 0 bases and J dropped 2; count of bases not matched to a gene: 2. This CDR3 spans 15 amino acids.

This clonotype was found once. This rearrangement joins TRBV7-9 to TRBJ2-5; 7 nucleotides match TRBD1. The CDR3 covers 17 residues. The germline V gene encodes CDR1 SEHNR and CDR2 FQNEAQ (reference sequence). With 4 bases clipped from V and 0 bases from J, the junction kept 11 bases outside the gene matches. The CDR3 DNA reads TGTGCCAGCAGCTCAAGGACCGGGACAGTTAACCAAGAGACCCAGTACTTC. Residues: CASSSRTGTVNQETQYF.

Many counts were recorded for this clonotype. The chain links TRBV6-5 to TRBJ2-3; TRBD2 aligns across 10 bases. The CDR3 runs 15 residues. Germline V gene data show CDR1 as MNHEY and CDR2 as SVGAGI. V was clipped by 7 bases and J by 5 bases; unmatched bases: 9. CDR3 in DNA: TGTGCCAGCACCAAAGCGGGGGGGCGGAGAGATACGCAGTATTTT. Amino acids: CASTKAGGRRDTQYF.

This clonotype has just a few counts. The CDR3 spells CASTGGLGADTQYF. Here the CDR3 DNA reads TGTGCCAGCACTGGCGGGCTTGGGGCAGATACGCAGTATTTT. The gene calls are TRBV3-1 and TRBJ2-3; D might be TRBD2 (5 bases). This CDR3 has 14 amino acids. Germline CDR1 is LGHDT and CDR2 is YNNKEL (reference sequence). The V end was cut by 7 bases, the J end by 4 bases, with 15 bases between.

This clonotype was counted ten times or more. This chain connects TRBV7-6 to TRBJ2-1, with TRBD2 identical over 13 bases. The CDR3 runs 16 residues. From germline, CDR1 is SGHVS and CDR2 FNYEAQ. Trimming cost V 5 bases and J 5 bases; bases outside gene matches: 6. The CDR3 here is CASSNRLAGGNNEQFF. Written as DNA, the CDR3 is TGTGCCAGCAGCAACCGACTAGCGGGGGGAAACAATGAGCAGTTCTTC.

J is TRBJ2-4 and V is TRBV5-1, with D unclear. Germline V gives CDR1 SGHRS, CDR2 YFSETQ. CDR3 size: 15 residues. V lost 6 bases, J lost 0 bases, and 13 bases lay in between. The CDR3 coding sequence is TGCGCCAGCACCCCAGGCGCCCAAGCCAAAAACATTCAGTACTTC. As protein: CASTPGAQAKNIQYF.

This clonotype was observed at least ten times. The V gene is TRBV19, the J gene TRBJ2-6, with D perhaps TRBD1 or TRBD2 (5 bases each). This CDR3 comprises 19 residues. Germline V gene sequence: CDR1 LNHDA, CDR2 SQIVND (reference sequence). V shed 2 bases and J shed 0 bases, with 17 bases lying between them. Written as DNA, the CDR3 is TGTGCCAGTAGTATAAAAGGGGCGGAGGTCCTCTCTGGGGCCAACGTCCTGACTTTC. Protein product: CASSIKGAEVLSGANVLTF.

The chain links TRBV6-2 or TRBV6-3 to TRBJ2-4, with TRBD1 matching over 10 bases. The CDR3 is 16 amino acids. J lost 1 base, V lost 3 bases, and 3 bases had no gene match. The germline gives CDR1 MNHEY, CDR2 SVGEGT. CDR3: CASSYLGQGAKNIQYF. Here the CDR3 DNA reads TGTGCCAGCAGTTATTTGGGACAGGGGGCCAAAAACATTCAGTACTTC.

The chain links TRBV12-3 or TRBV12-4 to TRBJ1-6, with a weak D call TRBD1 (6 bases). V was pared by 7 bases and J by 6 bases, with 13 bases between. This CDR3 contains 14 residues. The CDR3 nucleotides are TGTGCCAGCACCGGACAGTCAATTAATTCACCCCTCCACTTT. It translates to CASTGQSINSPLHF.

CDR3: CASSPGPGERRGEAFF. DNA of the CDR3: TGTGCCAGCAGCCCTGGGCCAGGGGAAAGACGGGGTGAAGCTTTCTTT. The rearrangement links TRBV7-2 to TRBJ1-1; possible D gene TRBD1, 6 bases. Germline V gives CDR1 SGHTA, CDR2 FQGNSA. The ends were cut back, 5 bases at V and 7 bases at J, with 23 bases in the middle. This CDR3 has 16 amino acids.

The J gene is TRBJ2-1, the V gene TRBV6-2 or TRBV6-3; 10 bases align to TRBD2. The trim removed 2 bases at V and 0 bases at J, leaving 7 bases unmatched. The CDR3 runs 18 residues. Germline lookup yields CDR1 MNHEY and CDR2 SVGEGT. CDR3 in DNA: TGTGCCAGCAGTTACGAGACTAGCGGGTCCATCTCCTACAATGAGCAGTTCTTC. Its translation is CASSYETSGSISYNEQFF.

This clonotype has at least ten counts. The CDR3 reads CASSLDGSGNTIYF. CDR3 nucleotide sequence: TGTGCCAGCAGCTTAGATGGCTCTGGAAACACCATATATTTT. This chain uses TRBV11-2 with TRBJ1-3; no reliable D call. Trimming left V 0 bases short and J 0 bases short, with 3 bases between. Germline loops: CDR1 SGHAT, CDR2 FQNNGV. The CDR3 is 14 amino acids.